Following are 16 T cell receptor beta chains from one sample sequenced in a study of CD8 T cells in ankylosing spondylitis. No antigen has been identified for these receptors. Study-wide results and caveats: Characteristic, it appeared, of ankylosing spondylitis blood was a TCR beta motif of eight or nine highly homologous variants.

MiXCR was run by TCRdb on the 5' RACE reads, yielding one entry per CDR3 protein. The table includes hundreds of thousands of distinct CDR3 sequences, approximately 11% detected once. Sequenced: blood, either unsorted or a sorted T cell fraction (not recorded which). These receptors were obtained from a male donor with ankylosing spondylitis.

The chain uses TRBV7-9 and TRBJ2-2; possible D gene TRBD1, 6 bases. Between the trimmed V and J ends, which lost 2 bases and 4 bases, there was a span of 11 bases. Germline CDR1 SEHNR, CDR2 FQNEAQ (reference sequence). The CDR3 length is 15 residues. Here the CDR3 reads CASSLKQGFTGELFF. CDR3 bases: TGTGCCAGCAGCTTAAAACAGGGTTTCACCGGGGAGCTGTTTTTT. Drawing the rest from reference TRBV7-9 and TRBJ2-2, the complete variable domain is DTGVSQNPRHKITKRGQNVTFRCDPISEHNRLYWYRQTLGQGPEFLTYFQNEAQLEKSRLLSDRFSAERPKGSFSTLEIQRTEQGDSAMYLCASSLKQGFTGELFFGEGSRLTVL.

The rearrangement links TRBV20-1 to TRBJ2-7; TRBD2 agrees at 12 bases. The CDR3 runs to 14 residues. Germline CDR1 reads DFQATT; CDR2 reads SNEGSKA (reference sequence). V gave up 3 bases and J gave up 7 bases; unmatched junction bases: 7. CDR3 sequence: CSASPSGGVNEQYF. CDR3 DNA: TGCAGTGCTAGTCCTAGCGGGGGGGTTAATGAGCAGTACTTC.

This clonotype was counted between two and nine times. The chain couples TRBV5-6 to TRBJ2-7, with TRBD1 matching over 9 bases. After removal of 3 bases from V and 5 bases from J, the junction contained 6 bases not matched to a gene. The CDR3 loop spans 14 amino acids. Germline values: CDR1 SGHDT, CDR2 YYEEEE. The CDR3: CASSSGTGIHEQYF. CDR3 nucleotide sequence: TGTGCCAGCAGCTCCGGGACAGGGATCCACGAGCAGTACTTC.

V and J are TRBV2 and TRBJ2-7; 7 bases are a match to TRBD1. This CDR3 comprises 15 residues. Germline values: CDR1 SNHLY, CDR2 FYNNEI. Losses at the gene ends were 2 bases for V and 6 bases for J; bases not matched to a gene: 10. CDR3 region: CASSERGSTGFEQYV. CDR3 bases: TGTGCCAGCAGTGAAAGGGGCTCGACAGGGTTCGAGCAGTACGTC.

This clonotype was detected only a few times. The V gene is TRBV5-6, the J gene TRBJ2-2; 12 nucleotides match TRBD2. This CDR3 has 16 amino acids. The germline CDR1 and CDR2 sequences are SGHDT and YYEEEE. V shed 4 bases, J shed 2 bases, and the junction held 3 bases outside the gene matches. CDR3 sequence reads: CASSPTSGRNTGELFF. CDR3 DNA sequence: TGTGCCAGCAGCCCGACTAGCGGGAGAAACACCGGGGAGCTGTTTTTT. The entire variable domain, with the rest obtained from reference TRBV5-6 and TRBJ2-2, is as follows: DAGVTQSPTHLIKTRGQQVTLRCSPKSGHDTVSWYQQALGQGPQFIFQYYEEEERQRGNFPDRFSGHQFPNYSSELNVNALLLGDSALYLCASSPTSGRNTGELFFGEGSRLTVL.

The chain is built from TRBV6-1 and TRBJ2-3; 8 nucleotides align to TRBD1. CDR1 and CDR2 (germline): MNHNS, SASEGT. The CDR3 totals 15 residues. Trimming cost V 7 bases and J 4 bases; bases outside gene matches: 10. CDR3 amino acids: CASTPRDRQADTQYF. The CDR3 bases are TGTGCCAGCACCCCAAGGGACAGGCAAGCAGATACGCAGTATTTT.

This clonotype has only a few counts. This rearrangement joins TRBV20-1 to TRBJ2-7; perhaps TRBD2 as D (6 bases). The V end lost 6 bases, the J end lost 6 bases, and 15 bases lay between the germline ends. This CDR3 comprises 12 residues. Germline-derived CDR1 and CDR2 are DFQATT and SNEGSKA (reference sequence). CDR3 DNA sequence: TGCAGTGCCTCAACTAGCTCCCGCGAGCAGTACTTC. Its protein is CSASTSSREQYF.

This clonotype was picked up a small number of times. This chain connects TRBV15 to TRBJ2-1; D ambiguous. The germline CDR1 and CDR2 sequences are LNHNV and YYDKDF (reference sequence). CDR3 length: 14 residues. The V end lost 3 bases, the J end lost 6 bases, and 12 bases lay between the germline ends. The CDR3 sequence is CATSRGHRTNEQFF. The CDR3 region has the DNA TGTGCCACCAGCAGGGGTCATCGAACCAATGAGCAGTTCTTC.

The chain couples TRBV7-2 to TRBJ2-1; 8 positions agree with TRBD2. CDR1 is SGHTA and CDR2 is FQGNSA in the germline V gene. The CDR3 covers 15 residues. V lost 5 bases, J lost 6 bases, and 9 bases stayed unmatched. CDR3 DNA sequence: TGTGCCAGCAGCCCGGGGGGGGCAGGGTTCAATGAGCAGTTCTTC. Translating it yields CASSPGGAGFNEQFF.

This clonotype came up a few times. The CDR3 protein is CASSFLGLLAGELFF. The CDR3 DNA is TGTGCCAGCAGTTTTTTGGGACTGCTTGCAGGGGAGCTGTTTTTT. This rearrangement joins TRBV7-2 to TRBJ2-2; possibly TRBD2 for D (6 bases). V lost 6 bases and J 8 bases, leaving 19 bases between the germline ends. The CDR3 spans 15 residues. The germline V gene encodes CDR1 SGHTA and CDR2 FQGNSA.

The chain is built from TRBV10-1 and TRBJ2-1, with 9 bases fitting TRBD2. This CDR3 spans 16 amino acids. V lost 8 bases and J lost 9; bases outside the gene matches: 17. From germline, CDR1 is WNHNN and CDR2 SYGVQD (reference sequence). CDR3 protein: CASRGGVAGAMGEQFF. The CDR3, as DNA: TGCGCCAGCCGAGGGGGAGTAGCGGGAGCGATGGGTGAGCAGTTCTTC.

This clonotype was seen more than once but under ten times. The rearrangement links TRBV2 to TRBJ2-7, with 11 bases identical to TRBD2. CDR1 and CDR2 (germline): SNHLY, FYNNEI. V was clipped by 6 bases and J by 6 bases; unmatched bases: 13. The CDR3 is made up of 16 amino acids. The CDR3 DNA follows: TGTGCCAGCAGATCGAACTCCGGGACTAGCGGCAGCGAGCAGTACTTC. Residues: CASRSNSGTSGSEQYF.

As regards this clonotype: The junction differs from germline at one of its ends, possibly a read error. The DNA of the CDR3 is TGTGCCAGCAGCTCACCAGAAAAGGCAGACACTGAAGTTTTCTTT. Protein product: CASSSPEKADTEVFF. V and J are TRBV7-9 and TRBJ1-1; no firm D call. CDR3 size: 15 residues. Germline lookup yields CDR1 SEHNR and CDR2 FQNEAQ (reference sequence). The variable domain in full, completed from reference TRBV7-9 and TRBJ1-1, reads DTGVSQNPRHKITKRGQNVTFRCDPISEHNRLYWYRQTLGQGPEFLTYFQNEAQLEKSRLLSDRFSAERPKGSFSTLEIQRTEQGDSAMYLCASSSPEKADTEVFFGQGTRLTVV.

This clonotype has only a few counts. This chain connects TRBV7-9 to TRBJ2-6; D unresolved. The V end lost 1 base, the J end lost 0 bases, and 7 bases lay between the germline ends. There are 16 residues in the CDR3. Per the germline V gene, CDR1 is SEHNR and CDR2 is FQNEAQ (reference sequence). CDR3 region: CASSLGRRSGANVLTF. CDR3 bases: TGTGCCAGCAGCTTAGGACGGCGCTCTGGGGCCAACGTCCTGACTTTC.

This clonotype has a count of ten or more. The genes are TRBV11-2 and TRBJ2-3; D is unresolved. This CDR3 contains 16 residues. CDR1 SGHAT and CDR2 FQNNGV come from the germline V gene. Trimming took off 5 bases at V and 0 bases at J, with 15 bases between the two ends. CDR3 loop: CASSVAWNPSTDTQYF. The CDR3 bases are TGTGCCAGCAGCGTCGCTTGGAACCCTAGCACAGATACGCAGTATTTT.

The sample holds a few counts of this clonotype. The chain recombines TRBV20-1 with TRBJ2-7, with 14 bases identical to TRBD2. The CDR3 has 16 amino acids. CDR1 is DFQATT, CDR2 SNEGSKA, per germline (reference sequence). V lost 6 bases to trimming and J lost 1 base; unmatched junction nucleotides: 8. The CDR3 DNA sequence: TGCAGTGCCTATGGACTAGCGGGAGGAAGATCCTACGAGCAGTACTTC. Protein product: CSAYGLAGGRSYEQYF.